A selection of T cell receptor beta chains follows, all from one sample in a study of cytomegalovirus exposure and HLA in healthy donors. The repertoire was sequenced with immunoSEQ multiplex PCR; TCRdb's copy has only in-frame clones and lacks some. This sample has approximately 150,000 clones, with about 65% found just once. Sequencing input: PBMCs. Source of these receptors: a woman aged 30 to 39 in good health and CMV-seronegative. The CDR3 runs from the conserved cysteine through the conserved F or W. The D gene is left open where the match is weak. Where a row states a size, it is once, few, many or the class of an expanded clone; other rows omit it.

. TRBJ2-7 TRBV5-1 few CASSLGSSYEQYF TGCGCCAGCAGCTTGGGGAGCTCCTACGAGCAGTACTTC
TRBD1 TRBJ2-1 TRBV4-1 few CASSQAGTGYNEQFF TGCGCCAGCAGCCAAGCCGGGACAGGCTACAATGAGCAGTTCTTC
TRBD2 TRBJ2-5 TRBV5-4 few CASSIRSGAGETQYF TGTGCCAGCAGCATAAGATCGGGAGCGGGGGAGACCCAGTACTTC
TRBD1 TRBJ2-2 TRBV25-1 . CASSPKLGQGNTGELFF TGTGCCAGCAGTCCAAAACTGGGACAGGGTAACACCGGGGAGCTGTTTTTT
. TRBJ2-2 TRBV15 . CATAQGNTGELFF TGTGCCACCGCGCAGGGGAACACCGGGGAGCTGTTTTTT
. TRBJ2-3 TRBV5-6 . CASSAGTQDTQYF TGTGCCAGCAGCGCTGGGACTCAAGATACGCAGTATTTT
. TRBJ2-2 TRBV19 . CASSIVGGTSGELFF TGTGCCAGTAGTATAGTGGGCGGGACTTCCGGGGAGCTGTTTTTT
. TRBJ2-1 TRBV18 . CASSPTGINEQFF TGTGCCAGCTCACCCACAGGGATTAATGAGCAGTTCTTC
TRBD1 TRBJ2-5 TRBV5-1 . CASSSTGTVQETQYF TGCGCCAGCAGCAGCACCGGGACAGTCCAAGAGACCCAGTACTTC
TRBD2 TRBJ2-1 TRBV10-3 . CAINEAGAWDEQFF TGTGCCATCAACGAAGCGGGGGCCTGGGATGAGCAGTTCTTC
. TRBJ2-7 TRBV15 few CATSRGLEQYF TGTGCCACCAGCAGAGGACTCGAGCAGTACTTC
. TRBJ2-5 TRBV18 few CASSPPNRVVETQYF TGTGCCAGCTCACCACCGAACAGGGTCGTGGAGACCCAGTACTTC
. TRBJ2-3 TRBV7-2 . CASSFFSGDTQYF TGTGCCAGCAGCTTTTTTAGCGGAGATACGCAGTATTTT
. TRBJ2-2 TRBV5-1 . CATIEGTGELFF TGCGCCACCATTGAGGGCACCGGGGAGCTGTTTTTT
. TRBJ2-1 TRBV7-3 . CASSSPTNENEQFF TGTGCCAGCAGCTCACCGACAAACGAAAATGAGCAGTTCTTC
. TRBJ2-3 TRBV27 . CASSLRRGGGTDTQYF TGTGCCAGCAGTTTACGGAGGGGGGGAGGCACAGATACGCAGTATTTT
TRBD1 TRBJ2-7 TRBV15 . CATSGDRGTGVDEQYF TGTGCCACCAGCGGCGATAGAGGGACAGGGGTCGACGAGCAGTACTTC
TRBD1 TRBJ2-7 TRBV28 . CASRTGGFYEQYF TGTGCCAGCAGAACAGGGGGGTTCTACGAGCAGTACTTC
TRBD2 TRBJ2-3 TRBV7-3 once CASSLTRGGTDTQYF TGTGCCAGCAGCTTAACCCGGGGGGGCACAGATACGCAGTATTTT
. TRBJ1-3 TRBV5-1 . CASSPAGGVAGNTIYF TGCGCCAGCAGCCCGGCCGGGGGGGTTGCTGGAAACACCATATATTTT
TRBD2 TRBJ2-1 TRBV11-2 . CASSLDLVAGVIYNEQFF TGTGCCAGCAGCTTAGATTTGGTAGCGGGGGTAATTTACAATGAGCAGTTCTTC
TRBD1 TRBJ2-1 TRBV9 few CASSLRQGSSYNEQFF TGTGCCAGCAGCCTAAGACAGGGCAGCTCCTACAATGAGCAGTTCTTC
. TRBJ2-3 TRBV27 few CASNSIGTDTQYF TGTGCCAGCAATTCAATCGGGACAGATACGCAGTATTTT
TRBD2 TRBJ2-3 TRBV29-1 . CSGSGGADTQYF TGCAGCGGTAGCGGGGGGGCAGATACGCAGTATTTT
. TRBJ1-6 TRBV4-1 . CASSQVHPGYNSPLHF TGCGCCAGCAGCCAAGTCCACCCGGGCTATAATTCACCCCTCCACTTT
. TRBJ1-6 TRBV7-2 . CASKEGSSPLHF TGTGCCAGCAAGGAGGGGAGTTCACCCCTCCACTTT
. TRBJ1-5 TRBV2 . CATGEEFNQPQHF TGTGCCACCGGCGAGGAGTTCAATCAGCCCCAGCATTTT
TRBD1 TRBJ2-2 TRBV2 once CATQGRTGELFF TGTGCCACACAGGGGCGCACCGGGGAGCTGTTTTTT
. TRBJ2-7 TRBV7-2 . CASSPGPNYEQSF TGTGCCAGCAGCCCAGGGCCCAACTACGAGCAGTCCTTC
TRBD1 TRBJ1-2 TRBV7-9 . CASSPRGEQSNYGYTF TGTGCCAGCAGCCCCAGGGGGGAACAGTCTAACTATGGCTACACCTTC
. TRBJ2-1 TRBV11-1 . CASSPSGNEQFF TGTGCCAGCAGCCCCTCGGGGAATGAGCAGTTCTTC
. TRBJ1-2 TRBV2 once CASSEVDIPNYGYTF TGTGCCAGCAGTGAAGTGGACATTCCTAACTATGGCTACACCTTC
. TRBJ1-2 TRBV7-9 once CASSSSGQPNYGYTF TGTGCCAGCAGCTCCTCAGGGCAGCCGAACTATGGCTACACCTTC
. TRBJ1-2 TRBV5-4 once CASSFAAAPGTYGYTF TGTGCCAGCAGCTTTGCAGCGGCCCCGGGAACCTATGGCTACACCTTC
. TRBJ2-5 TRBV7-2 . CASSLANGQETQYF TGTGCCAGCAGCTTAGCGAACGGTCAAGAGACCCAGTACTTC
. TRBJ2-7 TRBV15 . CATSKWTTEQYF TGTGCCACCAGCAAATGGACTACCGAGCAGTACTTC
. TRBJ2-2 TRBV5-6 . CASSLVSAGSTGELFF TGTGCCAGCAGCTTGGTTTCGGCGGGAAGCACCGGGGAGCTGTTTTTT
TRBD1 TRBJ1-1 TRBV11-2 . CASSPQGAWNTEAFF TGTGCCAGCAGCCCCCAGGGGGCGTGGAACACTGAAGCTTTCTTT
. TRBJ2-1 TRBV6-5 . CASSLSGRGNEQFF TGTGCCAGCAGTTTATCGGGGAGAGGCAATGAGCAGTTCTTC
TRBD2 TRBJ2-1 TRBV28 . CASSFQQRGSYNEQFF TGTGCCAGCAGTTTCCAACAGCGGGGATCCTACAATGAGCAGTTCTTC
TRBD2 TRBJ2-3 TRBV5-1 . CASSLMSSGRAGGTDTQYF TGCGCCAGCAGCTTGATGTCTAGCGGGAGGGCCGGGGGCACAGATACGCAGTATTTT
. TRBJ1-3 TRBV14 . CASSQEWGAESGNTIYF TGTGCCAGCAGCCAAGAGTGGGGAGCTGAGTCTGGAAACACCATATATTTT
. TRBJ1-2 TRBV2 once CASKAQRGGYTF TGTGCCAGCAAGGCACAAAGGGGTGGCTACACCTTC
. TRBJ1-3 TRBV10-3 . CATVHNSGNTIYF TGTGCCACAGTGCACAACTCTGGAAACACCATATATTTT
. TRBJ2-1 TRBV7-2 . CASNHDRYNEQFF TGTGCCAGCAACCACGACAGGTACAATGAGCAGTTCTTC
. TRBJ2-3 TRBV21-1 . CASSSSFATAGIPMYCTDTQYF TGTGCCAGCAGCTCGTCTTTTGCGACAGCAGGCATTCCTATGTACTGCACAGATACGCAGTATTTT
. TRBJ1-4 TRBV29-1 few CSVVFPGAGEFGKLFF TGCAGCGTTGTTTTCCCAGGGGCAGGTGAATTCGGAAAACTGTTTTTT
TRBD1 TRBJ2-7 TRBV7-8 . CASSGGQGDYEQYF TGTGCCAGCAGCGGTGGACAGGGGGACTACGAGCAGTACTTC
. TRBJ2-3 TRBV28 . CASRPQTSTQYF TGTGCCAGCAGACCTCAGACTTCCACGCAGTATTTT
. TRBJ2-7 TRBV5-4 . CASSPGQTLSYEQYF TGTGCCAGCAGCCCCGGACAGACTCTCTCCTACGAGCAGTACTTC
. TRBJ1-5 TRBV7-3 . CASSPGSGQPQHF TGTGCCAGCAGCCCCGGTTCGGGACAGCCCCAGCATTTT
. TRBJ1-2 TRBV12-5 . CASGSLDSNYGYTF TGTGCTAGTGGTTCCTTGGACAGCAACTATGGCTACACCTTC
TRBD1 TRBJ1-5 TRBV6-1 . CASREITGDQPQHF TGTGCCAGCAGGGAAATTACAGGGGATCAGCCCCAGCATTTT
TRBD1 TRBJ1-5 TRBV19 . CASSITGDQPQHF TGTGCCAGTAGTATAACAGGGGATCAGCCCCAGCATTTT
TRBD2 TRBJ2-5 TRBV6-1 . CASITGTSGRTQYF TGTGCCAGCATTACCGGGACTAGCGGGAGAACCCAGTACTTC
TRBD1 TRBJ1-1 TRBV5-1 . CASSTGQGSTEAFF TGCGCCAGCAGCACCGGACAGGGCTCCACTGAAGCTTTCTTT
TRBD2 TRBJ2-1 TRBV6-5 . CASSFRTSGEQFF TGTGCCAGCAGTTTCCGGACTAGCGGGGAGCAGTTCTTC
. TRBJ1-6 TRBV5-1 . CASSYGQYNSPLHF TGCGCCAGCAGCTACGGACAATATAATTCACCCCTCCACTTT
TRBD1 TRBJ1-1 TRBV10-3 . CAISRDRGSLNTEAFF TGTGCCATCAGCCGGGACAGGGGGTCCCTGAACACTGAAGCTTTCTTT